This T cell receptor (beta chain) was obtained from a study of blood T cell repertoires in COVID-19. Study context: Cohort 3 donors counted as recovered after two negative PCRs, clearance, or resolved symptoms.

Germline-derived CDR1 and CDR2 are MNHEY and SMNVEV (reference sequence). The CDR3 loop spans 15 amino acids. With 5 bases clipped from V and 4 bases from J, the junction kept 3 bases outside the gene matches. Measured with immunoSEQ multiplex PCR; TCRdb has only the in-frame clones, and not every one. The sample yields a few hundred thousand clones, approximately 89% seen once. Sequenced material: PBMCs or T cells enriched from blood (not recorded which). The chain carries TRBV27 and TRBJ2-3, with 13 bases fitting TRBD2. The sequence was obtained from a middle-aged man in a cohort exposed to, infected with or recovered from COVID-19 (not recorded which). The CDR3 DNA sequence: TGTGCCAGCAGTCCAGGACTAGCGGGAGCAGATACGCAGTATTTT. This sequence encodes CASSPGLAGADTQYF.